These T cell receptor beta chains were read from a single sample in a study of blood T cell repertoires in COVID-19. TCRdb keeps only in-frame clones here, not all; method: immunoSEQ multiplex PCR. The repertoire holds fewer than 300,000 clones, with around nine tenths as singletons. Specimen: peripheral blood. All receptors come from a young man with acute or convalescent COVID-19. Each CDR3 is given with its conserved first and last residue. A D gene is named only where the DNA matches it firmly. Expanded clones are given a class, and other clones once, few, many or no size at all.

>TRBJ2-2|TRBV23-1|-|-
CASSQSQEGGELFF
TGCGCCAGCAGTCAATCCCAGGAGGGGGGGGAGCTGTTTTTT
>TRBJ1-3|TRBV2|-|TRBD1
CASSEGQVEGATIYF
TGTGCCAGCAGTGAAGGGCAGGTGGAGGGGGCCACCATATATTTT
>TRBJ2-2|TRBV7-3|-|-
CASSGGRAANTGELFF
TGTGCCAGCAGCGGCGGCAGGGCCGCGAACACCGGGGAGCTGTTTTTT
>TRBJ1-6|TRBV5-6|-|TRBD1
CASSVGQKNSPLHF
TGTGCCAGCAGCGTGGGACAGAAGAATTCACCCCTCCACTTT
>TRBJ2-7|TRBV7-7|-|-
CASSLGAGFYEQYF
TGTGCTAGCAGCTTAGGCGCAGGATTCTACGAGCAGTACTTC
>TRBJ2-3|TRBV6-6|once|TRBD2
CASSYTAGGRTDTQYF
TGTGCCAGCAGTTACACAGCGGGAGGGCGCACAGATACGCAGTATTTT
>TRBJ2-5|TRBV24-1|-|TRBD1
CATSDPRDSPRETQYF
TGTGCCACCAGTGATCCCCGGGACAGCCCGCGGGAGACCCAGTACTTC
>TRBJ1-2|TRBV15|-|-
CATSRGGGDYGYTF
TGTGCCACCAGCAGAGGGGGAGGGGACTATGGCTACACCTTC
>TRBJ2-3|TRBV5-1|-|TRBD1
CASSLGQGRDTHTDTQYF
TGCGCCAGCAGCTTGGGACAGGGACGTGATACACACACAGATACGCAGTATTTT
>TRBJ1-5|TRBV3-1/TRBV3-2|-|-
CASSQYASSQPQHF
TGTGCCAGCAGCCAATATGCGTCTAGTCAGCCCCAGCATTTT
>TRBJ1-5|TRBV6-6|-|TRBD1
CASKGDRFNQPQHF
TGTGCCAGCAAAGGGGACAGGTTCAATCAGCCCCAGCATTTT
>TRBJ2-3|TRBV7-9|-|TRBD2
CASSSRTSGVTDTQYF
TGTGCCAGCAGCTCCAGGACTAGCGGAGTCACAGATACGCAGTATTTT
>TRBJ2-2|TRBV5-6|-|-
CASRDGETNTGELFF
TGTGCCAGCAGGGACGGGGAAACGAACACCGGGGAGCTGTTTTTT
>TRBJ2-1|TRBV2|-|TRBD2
CASRAGSNNNEQFF
TGTGCCAGCCGAGCGGGGTCAAATAACAATGAGCAGTTCTTC
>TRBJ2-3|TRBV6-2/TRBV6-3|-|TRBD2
CASSRLAGGFTDTQYF
TGTGCCAGCAGCCGACTAGCGGGGGGGTTCACAGATACGCAGTATTTT
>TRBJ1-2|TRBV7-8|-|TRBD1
CASSSQGQGYGYTF
TGTGCCAGCAGCTCCCAGGGACAGGGCTATGGCTACACCTTC
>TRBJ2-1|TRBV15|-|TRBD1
CATSHIFGGRDRVNEQFF
TGTGCCACCAGCCATATATTCGGAGGCAGGGACAGGGTCAATGAGCAGTTCTTC
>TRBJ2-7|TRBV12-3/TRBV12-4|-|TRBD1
CASSAGGGNEQYF
TGTGCCAGTTCGGCAGGGGGTGGAAACGAGCAGTACTTC
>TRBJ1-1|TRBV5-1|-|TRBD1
CASSSSGGATEAFF
TGCGCCAGCAGCTCCTCAGGGGGTGCAACTGAAGCTTTCTTT
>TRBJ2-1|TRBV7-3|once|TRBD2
CASSFGGDEQFF
TGTGCCAGCAGCTTCGGGGGGGATGAGCAGTTCTTC
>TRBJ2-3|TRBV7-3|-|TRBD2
CASSPYSGGAGDTQYF
TGTGCCAGCAGCCCGTATAGCGGGGGGGCCGGAGATACGCAGTATTTT
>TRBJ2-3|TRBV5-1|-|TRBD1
CASSLDRGLSDTQYF
TGCGCCAGCAGCTTGGACAGGGGGTTATCAGATACGCAGTATTTT
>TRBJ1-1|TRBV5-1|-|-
CASSFFREAEAFF
TGCGCCAGCAGCTTTTTCAGGGAGGCTGAAGCTTTCTTT
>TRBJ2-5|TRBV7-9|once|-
CASSPGLTERETQYF
TGTGCCAGCAGCCCGGGACTCACGGAGCGAGAGACCCAGTACTTC
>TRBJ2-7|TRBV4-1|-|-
CASTTSLSGFPYEQYF
TGCGCCAGCACCACATCACTAAGCGGGTTTCCCTACGAGCAGTACTTC
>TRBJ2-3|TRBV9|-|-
CASSMTSRADTQYF
TGTGCCAGCAGTATGACTAGTAGGGCAGATACGCAGTATTTT
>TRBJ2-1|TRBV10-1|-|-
CASSDNNEQFF
TGCGCCAGCAGTGACAACAATGAGCAGTTCTTC
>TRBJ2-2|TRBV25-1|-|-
CASHTGGELFF
TGTGCCAGTCATACCGGCGGGGAGCTGTTTTTT
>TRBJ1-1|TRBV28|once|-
CASSPWTSGYTEAFF
TGTGCCAGCAGTCCATGGACGAGCGGGTACACTGAAGCTTTCTTT
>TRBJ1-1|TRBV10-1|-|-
CASTILEESWNTEAFF
TGCGCCAGCACCATACTTGAAGAGAGTTGGAACACTGAAGCTTTCTTT
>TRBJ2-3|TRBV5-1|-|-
CASSPGIPDRGYF
TGCGCCAGCAGCCCGGGGATTCCCGATCGCGGGTATTTT
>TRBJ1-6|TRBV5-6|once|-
CASSNFRGTYNSPLHF
TGTGCCAGCAGCAATTTCAGAGGAACCTATAATTCACCCCTCCACTTT
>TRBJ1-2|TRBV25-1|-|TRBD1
CASSESPATGAGYTF
TGTGCCAGCAGTGAATCCCCAGCCACAGGGGCTGGCTACACCTTC
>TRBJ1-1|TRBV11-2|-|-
CASSPQRPEAFF
TGTGCCAGCAGCCCGCAGAGGCCTGAAGCTTTCTTT
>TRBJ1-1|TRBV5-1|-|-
CASSLVGGPSDTEAFF
TGCGCCAGCAGCTTGGTTGGGGGCCCCTCTGACACTGAAGCTTTCTTT
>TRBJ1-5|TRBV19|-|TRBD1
CASSTRATGTGNQPQHF
TGTGCCAGTAGTACGCGAGCGACCGGGACAGGCAATCAGCCCCAGCATTTT
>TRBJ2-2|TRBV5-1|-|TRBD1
CASSFNRGTGELFF
TGCGCCAGCAGCTTCAACAGGGGTACCGGGGAGCTGTTTTTT
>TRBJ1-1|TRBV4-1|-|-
CASSQGVKAGRTEAFF
TGCGCCAGCAGCCAAGGTGTTAAGGCAGGGCGCACTGAAGCTTTCTTT
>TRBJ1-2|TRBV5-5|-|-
CASSLGRTARDNYGYTF
TGTGCCAGCAGCTTGGGACGGACGGCGAGGGATAACTATGGCTACACCTTC
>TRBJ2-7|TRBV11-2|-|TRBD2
CASSSPGLAGGWGYEQYF
TGTGCCAGCAGCTCTCCGGGACTAGCGGGGGGTTGGGGCTACGAGCAGTACTTC
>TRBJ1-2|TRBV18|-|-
CASSPTALFGYTF
TGTGCCAGCTCACCGACAGCCTTATTTGGCTACACCTTC
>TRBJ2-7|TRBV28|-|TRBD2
CASQSGGGEQYF
TGTGCCAGCCAGTCGGGCGGGGGAGAGCAGTACTTC
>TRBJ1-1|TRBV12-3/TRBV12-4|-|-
CASSLVTGMAFF
TGTGCCAGCAGTTTAGTCACAGGGATGGCTTTCTTT
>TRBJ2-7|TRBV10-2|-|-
CASRKQGNSYEQYF
TGCGCCAGCAGGAAGCAGGGTAACTCCTACGAGCAGTACTTC
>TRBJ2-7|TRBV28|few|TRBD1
CASSLRTGIYEQYF
TGTGCCAGCAGTTTAAGGACAGGGATCTACGAGCAGTACTTC
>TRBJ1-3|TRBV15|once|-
CATSPRSNPGNTIYF
TGTGCCACCAGCCCCCGGTCCAACCCTGGAAACACCATATATTTT
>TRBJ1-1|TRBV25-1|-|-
CASSESRNTEAFF
TGTGCCAGCAGTGAATCGAGGAACACTGAAGCTTTCTTT
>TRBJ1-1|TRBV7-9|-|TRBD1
CASSSDRVTEAFF
TGTGCCAGCAGCTCGGACAGGGTAACTGAAGCTTTCTTT
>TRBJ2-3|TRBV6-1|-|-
CASSAKGDTPRSTDTQYF
TGTGCCAGCAGTGCCAAGGGGGACACGCCGCGGAGCACAGATACGCAGTATTTT
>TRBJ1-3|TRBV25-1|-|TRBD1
CASRDRGYTIYF
TGTGCCAGCAGAGACAGGGGCTACACCATATATTTT
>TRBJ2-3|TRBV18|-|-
CASSLATSTDTQYF
TGTGCCAGCTCACTAGCGACTAGCACAGATACGCAGTATTTT
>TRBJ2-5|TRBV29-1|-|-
CSVSGGTQETQYF
TGCAGCGTTAGTGGCGGGACCCAAGAGACCCAGTACTTC
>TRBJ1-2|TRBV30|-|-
CAWSRQRANYGYTF
TGTGCCTGGTCTAGACAGAGAGCTAACTATGGCTACACCTTC
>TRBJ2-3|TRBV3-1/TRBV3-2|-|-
CASTREMSTDTQYF
TGTGCCAGCACTCGGGAGATGTCCACAGATACGCAGTATTTT
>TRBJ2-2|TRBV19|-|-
CASSIAGVGETGELFF
TGTGCCAGTAGTATAGCGGGAGTGGGAGAAACCGGGGAGCTGTTTTTT
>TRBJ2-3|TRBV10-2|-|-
CASSGRIAVTSTDTQYF
TGCGCCAGCAGTGGCCGAATAGCGGTCACTAGCACAGATACGCAGTATTTT
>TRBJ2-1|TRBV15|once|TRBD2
CATQTSGLNNEQFF
TGTGCCACCCAGACTAGCGGTCTAAACAATGAGCAGTTCTTC
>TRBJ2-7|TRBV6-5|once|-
CASTQLGRDYEQYF
TGTGCCAGCACTCAACTCGGCAGGGACTACGAGCAGTACTTC
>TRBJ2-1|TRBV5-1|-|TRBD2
CASSLDRGGAWRNEQFF
TGCGCCAGCAGCTTGGATCGCGGGGGGGCCTGGCGGAATGAGCAGTTCTTC